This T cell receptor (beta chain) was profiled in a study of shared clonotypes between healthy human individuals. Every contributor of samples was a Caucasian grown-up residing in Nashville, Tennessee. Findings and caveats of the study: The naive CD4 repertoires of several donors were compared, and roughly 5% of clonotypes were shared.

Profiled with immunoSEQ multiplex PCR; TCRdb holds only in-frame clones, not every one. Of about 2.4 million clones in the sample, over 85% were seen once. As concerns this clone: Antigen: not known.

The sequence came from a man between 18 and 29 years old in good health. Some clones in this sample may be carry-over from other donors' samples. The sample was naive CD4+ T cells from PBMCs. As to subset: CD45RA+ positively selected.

This CDR3 is CASSLGVGWEQYF. The CDR3 nucleotides are TGTGCCAGCAGCTTAGGAGTAGGGTGGGAGCAGTACTTC. This rearrangement joins TRBV7-9 to TRBJ2-7; unclear D gene. From germline, CDR1 is SEHNR and CDR2 FQNEAQ (reference sequence). The CDR3 sequence is 13 residues long. V lost 1 base, J lost 7 bases, and 11 bases lay in between.